The 29 T cell receptor beta chains given below trace back to one sample, sequenced in a study of radiotherapy plus CTLA-4 blockade in lung cancer. The method was immunoSEQ multiplex PCR; TCRdb's version includes in-frame clones alone and lacks a portion of them. The sample contains 25,000 to 40,000 clones, approximately 70% of which appear only once. The material sequenced was peripheral blood, taken from a patient treated with radiotherapy plus ipilimumab. The receptors were gathered from a human donor with non-small cell lung cancer who had stable disease on radiotherapy plus ipilimumab.

This chain joins TRBV5-1 and TRBJ2-7, with a tentative D call TRBD1 (6 bases). V lost 4 bases and J lost 4, with 18 bases in between. The CDR3 length is 15 residues. The germline gives CDR1 SGHRS, CDR2 YFSETQ. CDR3 sequence (DNA): TGCGCCAGCAGCCCCCGGGACATGGTTTTGTACGAGCAGTACTTC. It is translated as CASSPRDMVLYEQYF.

The gene calls are TRBV19 and TRBJ2-2; no firm D call. The V gene lost 0 bases and the J gene lost 6 bases, with 14 bases spanning the gap. CDR3 length: 16 residues. Germline V CDR1 and CDR2: LNHDA, SQIVND (reference sequence). CDR3 coding DNA: TGTGCCAGTAGTATAGATATCGGGCGGCGCGCCGGGGAGCTGTTTTTT. Protein product: CASSIDIGRRAGELFF.

This clone has more than one count but fewer than ten. The J gene is TRBJ2-2, the V gene TRBV9; tentatively, D is TRBD1 (5 bases). This CDR3 is 18 amino acids long. CDR1 and CDR2 from the germline V gene are SGDLS and YYNGEE. Trimming shortened V by 0 bases and J by 4 bases, and 19 bases separated the two germline ends. The CDR3 nucleotides are TGTGCCAGCAGCGTAGGGTCAGGGATTAGGTTAGGCACCGGGGAGCTGTTTTTT. This encodes CASSVGSGIRLGTGELFF.

The J gene is TRBJ2-2, the V gene TRBV6-1; D remains ambiguous. There are 14 residues in the CDR3. Germline V gene data show CDR1 as MNHNS and CDR2 as SASEGT. Between the trimmed V and J ends, which lost 6 bases and 0 bases, there was a span of 8 bases. The CDR3 DNA is TGTGCCAGCAGGGATCACCCGAACACCGGGGAGCTGTTTTTT. Translated: CASRDHPNTGELFF.

This rearrangement joins TRBV5-6 to TRBJ2-3; 10 nucleotides match TRBD1. Germline CDR1 SGHDT, CDR2 YYEEEE. V trimming: 3 bases; J trimming: 4 bases; junction bases outside the gene matches: 5. This CDR3 has 15 residues. This chain's CDR3 is CASSWTGGLADTQYF. The CDR3 DNA reads as TGTGCCAGCAGCTGGACAGGGGGGTTGGCAGATACGCAGTATTTT. Full variable domain (rest looked up from reference TRBV5-6 and TRBJ2-3): DAGVTQSPTHLIKTRGQQVTLRCSPKSGHDTVSWYQQALGQGPQFIFQYYEEEERQRGNFPDRFSGHQFPNYSSELNVNALLLGDSALYLCASSWTGGLADTQYFGPGTRLTVL.

J is TRBJ1-4 and V is TRBV19; D is ambiguous. V lost 1 base and J lost 8, with 14 bases in between. There are 15 residues in the CDR3. Germline V gives CDR1 LNHDA, CDR2 SQIVND (reference sequence). The CDR3 loop reads CASSIAVAPPEKLFF. The CDR3 region has the DNA TGTGCCAGTAGTATAGCGGTGGCACCACCGGAAAAACTGTTTTTT.

The gene calls are TRBV19 and TRBJ2-5, with D uncertain. The CDR3 extends over 15 amino acids. V was shortened by 7 bases and J by 0 bases, with 15 bases between the two germline ends. Germline V gene data show CDR1 as LNHDA and CDR2 as SQIVND (reference sequence). DNA of the CDR3: TGTGCCAGTACGGCGAGTGTTGGGTACCAAGAGACCCAGTACTTC. This translates into CASTASVGYQETQYF.

The chain carries TRBV29-1 and TRBJ2-1; TRBD1 agrees at 7 bases. Germline trimming cut 4 bases from V and 7 bases from J; bases unmatched to any gene: 7. This CDR3 has 13 amino acids. The germline V gene encodes CDR1 SQVTM and CDR2 ANQGSEA. In nucleotides, the CDR3 is TGCAGCGTTGCGGACAGGCGGAAGAATGAGCAGTTCTTC. Translation: CSVADRRKNEQFF.

The chain is built from TRBV14 and TRBJ1-2, with D perhaps matching TRBD1 (5 bases). CDR3 length: 13 amino acids. The V and J ends lost 4 bases and 3 bases respectively, with 9 bases between them. Germline CDR1 and CDR2: SGHDN and FVKESK. The CDR3 region has the DNA TGTGCCAGCAGCCCCGGGACGGACTATGGCTACACCTTC. Its protein is CASSPGTDYGYTF.

The chain joins TRBV2 to TRBJ2-4; TRBD1 might be the D (6 bases). Trimming stripped 7 bases from V and 5 bases from J, with 12 bases between. The germline V gene has CDR1 SNHLY and CDR2 FYNNEI. The CDR3 is made up of 13 amino acids. The chain's CDR3 is CASTPHRENIQYF. The CDR3, as DNA: TGTGCCAGCACCCCCCACAGGGAAAACATTCAGTACTTC. Supplemented by reference TRBV2 and TRBJ2-4, the full variable domain reads EPEVTQTPSHQVTQMGQEVILRCVPISNHLYFYWYRQILGQKVEFLVSFYNNEISEKSEIFDDQFSVERPDGSNFTLKIRSTKLEDSAMYFCASTPHRENIQYFGAGTRLSVL.

This chain uses TRBV15 with TRBJ2-7, with 7 bases identical to TRBD1. J was trimmed by 1 base and V by 2 bases; bases with no gene match: 2. CDR3 length: 14 residues. CDR1 LNHNV and CDR2 YYDKDF come from the germline V gene (reference sequence). CDR3 sequence: CATSRLDRSYEQYF. The CDR3 bases are TGTGCCACCAGCAGACTGGACAGGTCCTACGAGCAGTACTTC.

The genes are TRBV21-1 and TRBJ1-3. TRBV21-1 is a documented pseudogene. This CDR3 is 15 amino acids long. CDR3 loop: CASSYGAMLRVTIYF. DNA for the CDR3: TGTGCCAGCAGTTACGGGGCTATGCTCCGGGTCACCATATATTTT.

This clone was observed a handful of times. V usage is TRBV6-6 and J usage is TRBJ2-3, with D uncertain. Germline CDR1 and CDR2: MNHNY and SVGAGI (reference sequence). The CDR3 has 11 residues. The V end lost 7 bases, the J end lost 6 bases, and 8 bases lay between the germline ends. CDR3 nucleotides: TGTGCCAGCAAGATTCGCGATACGCAGTATTTT. Its protein product is CASKIRDTQYF.

The gene calls are TRBV9 and TRBJ2-1; D unclear. The germline CDR1 and CDR2 sequences are SGDLS and YYNGEE. V was pared by 0 bases and J by 6 bases, with 10 bases between. The CDR3 spans 14 residues. CDR3 residues: CASSVGVAANEQFF. The CDR3 bases are TGTGCCAGCAGCGTAGGAGTCGCCGCCAATGAGCAGTTCTTC.

J is TRBJ2-2 and V is TRBV28, with D possibly being TRBD1 (5 bases). CDR1 is MDHEN, CDR2 SYDVKM, per germline. V lost 4 bases and J lost 5, with 20 bases in between. CDR3 length: 17 amino acids. The CDR3 bases are TGTGCCAGCAGTTCCCTTTTCGCCAGGGAATCGACCGGGGAGCTGTTTTTT. Amino acid sequence: CASSSLFARESTGELFF. The entire variable domain, with the rest obtained from reference TRBV28 and TRBJ2-2, is as follows: DVKVTQSSRYLVKRTGEKVFLECVQDMDHENMFWYRQDPGLGLRLIYFSYDVKMKEKGDIPEGYSVSREKKERFSLILESASTNQTSMYLCASSSLFARESTGELFFGEGSRLTVL.

In this sample, this clone turned up a few times. The chain combines TRBV6-5 with TRBJ2-5, with TRBD2 matching 8 bases. CDR1 is MNHEY, CDR2 SVGAGI, per germline. V was clipped by 6 bases and J by 5 bases; unmatched bases: 5. There are 13 residues in the CDR3. For the CDR3, the DNA is TGTGCCAGCAGAGCTAGCGGGCTGGAGACCCAGTACTTC. This sequence encodes CASRASGLETQYF.

This clone was counted only a few times. Other DNA variants within this sample encode the same CDR3. This chain joins TRBV10-3 and TRBJ2-3; TRBD2 might be the D (5 bases). This CDR3 has 12 residues. V lost 7 bases and J 3 bases, leaving 8 bases between the germline ends. The germline gives CDR1 ENHRY, CDR2 SYGVKD. Here the CDR3 DNA reads TGTGCCATCAACAGAGGGACAGATACGCAGTATTTT. Its protein is CAINRGTDTQYF.

The chain combines TRBV4-1 with TRBJ2-1; D may be TRBD2 (5 bases). The V and J ends lost 1 base and 0 bases respectively, with 13 bases between them. Germline assignment: CDR1 MGHRA and CDR2 YSYEKL. The CDR3 totals 17 residues. The CDR3 DNA sequence: TGCGCCAGCAGCCAAGGGCTAGCTCGTAGCTCCTACAATGAGCAGTTCTTC. Protein product: CASSQGLARSSYNEQFF.

This chain links TRBV6-5 with TRBJ2-7; D might be TRBD1 (5 bases). Germline CDR1 is MNHEY and CDR2 is SVGAGI. This CDR3 spans 16 amino acids. V lost 0 bases to trimming and J lost 1 base, with 13 bases between them. The CDR3 bases are TGTGCCAGCAGTTACTCAAGATTAGGGGAATCCTACGAGCAGTACTTC. This gives the protein CASSYSRLGESYEQYF.

The chain uses TRBV11-3 and TRBJ2-3, with 7 bases lining up with TRBD1. The CDR3 is made up of 15 amino acids. CDR1 and CDR2 (germline): SGHNT, YENEEA. After removal of 2 bases from V and 4 bases from J, the junction contained 6 bases not matched to a gene. The CDR3 reads CASSLRGGAADTQYF. CDR3 sequence (DNA): TGTGCCAGCAGCTTAAGAGGGGGCGCCGCAGATACGCAGTATTTT.

J is TRBJ2-7 and V is TRBV14; 7 nucleotides match TRBD2. With V trimmed by 6 bases and J by 2 bases, 7 bases remained unmatched. Germline V gene lookup returns CDR1 SGHDN and CDR2 FVKESK. The CDR3 length is 14 residues. The CDR3 here is CASSEGLPPYEQYF. The CDR3 nucleotides read TGTGCCAGCAGTGAGGGACTACCGCCCTACGAGCAGTACTTC.

J is TRBJ2-1 and V is TRBV7-2; 8 bases are shared with TRBD1. The CDR3 runs to 15 residues. V dropped 4 bases and J dropped 0; count of bases not matched to a gene: 2. Germline lookup yields CDR1 SGHTA and CDR2 FQGNSA. CDR3 in DNA: TGTGCCAGCAGCTCCGGGACAGGCTCCTACAATGAGCAGTTCTTC. The encoded protein is CASSSGTGSYNEQFF.

This clone occurred a few times. The chain carries TRBV9 and TRBJ2-3, with TRBD1 matching over 9 bases. Germline CDR1 is SGDLS and CDR2 is YYNGEE. This CDR3 has 15 amino acids. Trimming took 0 bases from V and 4 from J; bases not matched to a gene: 3. CDR3 residues: CASSVGTGAPDTQYF. CDR3 nucleotides: TGTGCCAGCAGCGTAGGGACAGGGGCCCCAGATACGCAGTATTTT.

This clone has only a few counts. The chain has TRBV19 and TRBJ2-2, with D unclear. Between the trimmed V and J ends, which lost 10 bases and 7 bases, there was a span of 16 bases. The CDR3 length is 13 residues. Germline V gives CDR1 LNHDA, CDR2 SQIVND (reference sequence). The CDR3: CATAPEFVGELFF. The CDR3 bases are TGTGCCACCGCGCCCGAGTTCGTCGGGGAGCTGTTTTTT.

The chain is built from TRBV5-5 and TRBJ2-1, with D uncertain. Trimming cost V 1 base and J 6 bases, with 14 bases left between them. Germline loops: CDR1 SGHKS, CDR2 YYEKEE (reference sequence). The CDR3 length is 15 residues. The CDR3, as DNA: TGTGCCAGCAGCTTGTTAGCAACCTCGGGCAATGAGCAGTTCTTC. Protein sequence: CASSLLATSGNEQFF.

The V and J genes are TRBV27 and TRBJ2-1; 10 bases align to TRBD2. With 4 bases clipped from V and 9 bases from J, the junction kept 9 bases outside the gene matches. The germline CDR1 and CDR2 sequences are MNHEY and SMNVEV (reference sequence). The CDR3 extends over 15 amino acids. The DNA of the CDR3 is TGTGCCAGCAGTTCAGCAGCGGGAGGGCCCCGTGAGCAGTTCTTC. Protein sequence: CASSSAAGGPREQFF.

This clone was detected a few times. The chain is built from TRBV19 and TRBJ1-1; maybe TRBD1 (5 bases). From germline, CDR1 is LNHDA and CDR2 SQIVND (reference sequence). Deletions cut 1 base from V and 7 bases from J, with 7 bases between. The CDR3 runs to 12 residues. CDR3 sequence reads: CASSIGQGEAFF. The CDR3 DNA reads TGTGCCAGTAGTATAGGGCAGGGTGAAGCTTTCTTT. The full variable domain, rest sourced from reference TRBV19 and TRBJ1-1, is DGGITQSPKYLFRKEGQNVTLSCEQNLNHDAMYWYRQDPGQGLRLIYYSQIVNDFQKGDIAEGYSVSREKKESFPLTVTSAQKNPTAFYLCASSIGQGEAFFGQGTRLTVV.

This clone was observed a few times. The chain uses TRBV18 and TRBJ1-1; D call uncertain. The CDR3 has 15 amino acids. Trimming stripped 1 base from V and 0 bases from J, with 9 bases between. Germline-derived CDR1 and CDR2 are KGHSH and LQKENI. This CDR3 reads CASSPRAEMNTEAFF. The CDR3, as DNA: TGTGCCAGCTCACCACGGGCGGAAATGAACACTGAAGCTTTCTTT.

In this sample, this clone turned up a few times. V gene TRBV5-1 combines with J gene TRBJ2-1, with 10 positions matching TRBD2. Germline V gives CDR1 SGHRS, CDR2 YFSETQ. The trim removed 0 bases at V and 7 bases at J, leaving 10 bases unmatched. The CDR3 loop spans 17 amino acids. Here the CDR3 DNA reads TGCGCCAGCAGCTTGGGAAACCTAGCGGGAGTTTCTAATGAGCAGTTCTTC. Encoded protein: CASSLGNLAGVSNEQFF.